This TCR beta chain was captured in a study of a mutant IDH1 vaccine in newly diagnosed glioma. About the study: Eight vaccinations went to patients in weeks 1, 3, 5, 7, 11, 15, 19, 23. Study results and caveats: Of all patients, roughly 93% showed vaccine-induced immune responses.

In the case of this clone: No antigen is known for it.

Germline V gene data show CDR1 as SGDLS and CDR2 as YYNGEE. The V gene lost 0 bases and the J gene lost 6 bases, with 13 bases spanning the gap. CDR3 size: 15 residues. The data were produced by immunoSEQ multiplex PCR, yet TCRdb's version contains in-frame clones alone and is incomplete. The sample lists over 35,000 clones; 90% to 95% were seen once. The time point here: week 5, during vaccination. Doses consisted of 300 ug of mutant IDH1 20-mer peptide each, paired with topical imiquimod. The astrocytomas were IDH1-mutant, ATRX-negative, and WHO grade 3 or 4. The V call is TRBV9, the J call TRBJ1-5, with D possibly TRBD1 on 6 matching bases. Sample: PBMCs, taken from a glioma patient whose treatment included an IDH1 peptide vaccine. This receptor was taken from a man aged 50 or older with glioma. The CDR3 protein is CASSVGGGLGQPQHF. CDR3 DNA sequence: TGTGCCAGCAGCGTAGGTGGGGGGCTCGGTCAGCCCCAGCATTTT. Looking up the rest from reference TRBV9 and TRBJ1-5 gives the full variable domain: DSGVTQTPKHLITATGQRVTLRCSPRSGDLSVYWYQQSLDQGLQFLIQYYNGEERAKGNILERFSAQQFPDLHSELNLSSLELGDSALYFCASSVGGGLGQPQHFGDGTRLSIL.